This TCR beta chain derives from a study of blood T cell repertoires in COVID-19. Study-level information: Material from acute and convalescent COVID-19 was sourced from the United States, Italy and Spain. T cells, B-cell-depleted T cells, or PBMCs supplied cDNA or gDNA.

Original processing notes: Estimation of nucleated cell counts relied on the amplification of reference gene primers. Using immunoSEQ multiplex PCR, the repertoire was profiled, and TCRdb retains in-frame clones only, with some absent. V and J calls and clone size come straight from that table; D and trimming were deduced from the DNA. This sample has about 670,000 clones, with 70% to 90% found just once. This CDR3 region has 16 residues. The V gene lost 1 base and the J gene lost 0 bases, with 13 bases spanning the gap. Per germline, CDR1 SGHRS and CDR2 YFSETQ. This clonotype originated in a woman aged 18-29 years with acute or convalescent COVID-19. The specimen sequenced was peripheral blood. V and J are TRBV5-1 and TRBJ1-2, with D maybe TRBD1 (5 bases). Written as DNA, the CDR3 is TGCGCCAGCAGCTTGCTACGGGGGACTACTAACTATGGCTACACCTTC. This gives the protein CASSLLRGTTNYGYTF.